This TCR beta chain was identified in a study of OX40 agonist ivuxolimab in advanced cancers. Study context: At 0.01 to 10 mg/kg, ivuxolimab was administered intravenously to patients every 2 weeks. Overall study findings and caveats: There was clonal expansion of CD4+ and CD8+ blood T cells by week 6 at 0.1 to 3.0 mg/kg. In general, CD8+ T cells held more expanded clones than CD4+ did, on average. Researchers did not establish what antigens the expanded peripheral T cells target.

As concerns this clone: Its antigen is not known.

V trimming: 3 bases; J trimming: 0 bases; junction bases outside the gene matches: 6. CDR1 is SGHAT and CDR2 is FQNNGV in the germline V gene. The CDR3 runs to 16 residues. Sequencing used immunoSEQ multiplex PCR; TCRdb keeps in-frame clones, though not all of them. Of almost 45,000 clones in the sample, around 90% are singletons; the top ten hold less than 20%. The specimen comprised CD4+ or CD8+ T cells sorted from blood, sampled in a trial of the OX40 agonist ivuxolimab. The origin of this receptor is an adult with an advanced solid tumor such as melanoma, head and neck, liver or kidney cancer. The J gene is TRBJ2-7, the V gene TRBV11-2; 9 bases fit TRBD1. The CDR3 sequence is CASSFWDRDDSYEQYV. The DNA of the CDR3 is TGTGCCAGCAGCTTTTGGGACAGGGACGACTCCTACGAGCAGTACGTC.